Shown below are 25 T cell receptor beta chains from a single sample sequenced in a study of T cell responses to AZD1222 COVID-19 vaccine. This table comes from immunoSEQ multiplex PCR, and its TCRdb copy is limited to in-frame clones, with some not included. The repertoire holds approximately 93,000 clones, with approximately 91% as singletons. The specimen was peripheral blood, collected 28 days after the second AZD1222 dose. The receptors stem from an adult who received the AZD1222 COVID-19 vaccine.

The V and J genes are TRBV4-1 and TRBJ2-7; D uncertain. This CDR3 has 13 amino acids. Germline CDR1 and CDR2: MGHRA and YSYEKL. V dropped 5 bases and J dropped 3 bases, with 11 bases sitting between them. The CDR3 DNA sequence: TGCGCCAGCAGCGCTGAACTCATCTACGAGCAGTACTTC. Its protein product is CASSAELIYEQYF.

CDR3 region: CASTFGPRSGNTIYF. The CDR3 DNA follows: TGTGCCAGCACATTCGGGCCCCGCTCTGGAAACACCATATATTTT. The rearrangement uses TRBV28 and TRBJ1-3; D call uncertain. Germline loops: CDR1 MDHEN, CDR2 SYDVKM. The V and J ends lost 7 bases and 0 bases respectively, with 13 bases between them. CDR3 length: 15 amino acids.

The chain carries TRBV11-2 and TRBJ2-3, with a tentative D call TRBD2 (7 bases). Germline values: CDR1 SGHAT, CDR2 FQNNGV. This CDR3 is 15 amino acids long. V lost 5 bases to trimming and J lost 5 bases, with 17 bases between them. The CDR3 DNA sequence: TGTGCCAGCAGCCCGTGGGCGGGGGCCGGAGATACGCAGTATTTT. The encoded protein is CASSPWAGAGDTQYF.

The V gene is TRBV30, the J gene TRBJ2-7; 7 bases match TRBD1. Germline V lookup: CDR1 GTSNPN, CDR2 SVGIG (reference sequence). V lost 2 bases and J lost 2; bases outside the gene matches: 12. The CDR3 covers 16 residues. CDR3 region: CAWSPPFGTETYEQYF. DNA of the CDR3: TGTGCCTGGAGTCCCCCGTTCGGGACAGAGACCTACGAGCAGTACTTC.

This chain joins TRBV5-4 and TRBJ2-3; maybe TRBD1 (6 bases). The germline V and J ends were trimmed by 0 bases and 4 bases, with 9 bases remaining between them. Per the germline V gene, CDR1 is SGHNT and CDR2 is YYREEE (reference sequence). The CDR3 loop spans 14 amino acids. CDR3: CASSLGGPSDTQYF. The CDR3 DNA is TGTGCCAGCAGCTTGGGGGGGCCATCAGATACGCAGTATTTT.

In the case of this clone: The sample contains more than one DNA sequence encoding this CDR3. The chain couples TRBV6-5 to TRBJ2-1; tentatively, D is TRBD1 (6 bases). CDR3 length: 16 amino acids. Germline CDR1 is MNHEY and CDR2 is SVGAGI. V gave up 0 bases and J gave up 1 base, with 10 bases separating them. The CDR3 loop is CASSYSKGGSYNEQFF. The CDR3 nucleotides read TGTGCCAGCAGTTACTCGAAAGGGGGTTCCTACAATGAGCAGTTCTTC.

The V gene is TRBV27, the J gene TRBJ1-1, with 9 bases matching TRBD1. Germline CDR1 is MNHEY and CDR2 is SMNVEV (reference sequence). This CDR3 region has 14 residues. Trimming cost V 5 bases and J 7 bases; bases outside gene matches: 8. The CDR3 spells CASSITGGMGEAFF. The CDR3 DNA is TGTGCCAGCAGTATAACAGGGGGCATGGGTGAAGCTTTCTTT.

CDR3 in DNA: TGTGCCAGCAGCGTAAGGGATTCGTATTCACCCCTCCACTTT. This encodes CASSVRDSYSPLHF. The chain couples TRBV9 to TRBJ1-6, with unresolved D. This CDR3 is 14 amino acids long. The germline gives CDR1 SGDLS, CDR2 YYNGEE. The V end lost 1 base, the J end lost 8 bases, and 10 bases lay between the germline ends.

The chain joins TRBV11-2 to TRBJ1-5; D remains unclear. Trimming cost V 3 bases and J 5 bases, with 8 bases left between them. The CDR3 totals 13 residues. The germline CDR1 and CDR2 sequences are SGHAT and FQNNGV. For the CDR3, the DNA is TGTGCCAGCAGCTTTGGGAGCGATCAGCCCCAGCATTTT. It codes for CASSFGSDQPQHF.

This sequence joins TRBV2 and TRBJ1-2, with TRBD1 as a possible D gene (6 bases). Looked up from germline, CDR1 is SNHLY and CDR2 is FYNNEI. V lost 4 bases to trimming and J lost 0 bases, with 12 bases between them. This CDR3 comprises 15 residues. For the CDR3, the DNA is TGTGCCAGCAGTGTCTACAGGGATTCTAACTATGGCTACACCTTC. The encoded protein is CASSVYRDSNYGYTF.

This clone qualifies as medium-sized (0.01 to 0.1%). CDR3 sequence (DNA): TGTGCCAGCAGTGAGGAGGGGGCGGCTTACCCGGACGAGCAGTACTTC. Translation: CASSEEGAAYPDEQYF. The V gene is TRBV2, the J gene TRBJ2-7, with D possibly being TRBD1 (7 bases). This CDR3 spans 16 amino acids. V was cut by 3 bases and J by 5 bases, with 20 bases left in between. Germline CDR1 SNHLY, CDR2 FYNNEI. Based on the CDR3 plus reference TRBV2 and TRBJ2-7, the full variable domain is EPEVTQTPSHQVTQMGQEVILRCVPISNHLYFYWYRQILGQKVEFLVSFYNNEISEKSEIFDDQFSVERPDGSNFTLKIRSTKLEDSAMYFCASSEEGAAYPDEQYFGPGTRLTVT.

This chain links TRBV7-8 with TRBJ2-5, with a possible D match to TRBD1 (5 bases). The CDR3 has 17 amino acids. V dropped 7 bases and J dropped 1 base, with 22 bases sitting between them. In germline, CDR1 is SGHVS, CDR2 FQNEAQ. The CDR3 here is CASTPAVTLGPQETQYF. CDR3 DNA sequence: TGTGCCAGCACCCCGGCTGTCACCCTGGGGCCCCAAGAGACCCAGTACTTC.

This chain joins TRBV20-1 and TRBJ1-1; tentative D call: TRBD1 (6 bases). Per the germline V gene, CDR1 is DFQATT and CDR2 is SNEGSKA (reference sequence). With 3 bases removed from V and 0 bases from J, the gap between germline ends came to 17 bases. The CDR3 has 16 residues. This CDR3 reads CSASTTGQTMNTEAFF. DNA of the CDR3: TGCAGTGCTAGTACTACAGGACAGACGATGAACACTGAAGCTTTCTTT.

The V call is TRBV4-1, the J call TRBJ1-2; possibly TRBD1 for D (6 bases). V was cut by 1 base and J by 2 bases, with 11 bases left in between. CDR3 size: 15 residues. Per the germline V gene, CDR1 is MGHRA and CDR2 is YSYEKL. The DNA for the CDR3 is TGCGCCAGCAGCCAAGTAGGGCAGGGGAACTATGGCTACACCTTC. This gives the protein CASSQVGQGNYGYTF.

The CDR3 loop reads CAWSDSLGATQYF. In nucleotides, the CDR3 is TGTGCCTGGAGTGACTCATTGGGGGCGACCCAGTACTTC. The rearrangement joins TRBV30 to TRBJ2-5; tentatively, D is TRBD1 (6 bases). CDR3 length equals 13 residues. Germline-derived CDR1 and CDR2 are GTSNPN and SVGIG (reference sequence). The ends were cut back, 1 base at V and 7 bases at J, with 13 bases in the middle.

This clone has a single count. The genes are TRBV11-2 and TRBJ1-3; D is perhaps TRBD1 (6 bases). The germline V and J ends were trimmed by 3 bases and 2 bases, with 8 bases remaining between them. The CDR3 has 14 amino acids. In germline, CDR1 is SGHAT, CDR2 FQNNGV. In nucleotides, the CDR3 is TGTGCCAGCAGCTTGACAGGAGCTGGAAACACCATATATTTT. As protein: CASSLTGAGNTIYF. The variable domain in full, with the rest retrieved from reference TRBV11-2 and TRBJ1-3, is EAGVAQSPRYKIIEKRQSVAFWCNPISGHATLYWYQQILGQGPKLLIQFQNNGVVDDSQLPKDRFSAERLKGVDSTLKIQPAKLEDSAVYLCASSLTGAGNTIYFGEGSWLTVV.

A single count supports this clone. The V call is TRBV19, the J call TRBJ1-5, with D perhaps matching TRBD1 (6 bases). This CDR3 region has 16 residues. The V end lost 5 bases, the J end lost 5 bases, and 19 bases lay between the germline ends. From germline, CDR1 is LNHDA and CDR2 SQIVND (reference sequence). The CDR3: CASSATLGQGYQPQHF. CDR3 bases: TGTGCCAGTAGTGCCACCCTTGGGCAGGGGTATCAGCCCCAGCATTTT.

The chain is built from TRBV27 and TRBJ2-7, with a weak D call TRBD1 (6 bases). Between the trimmed V and J ends, which lost 4 bases and 3 bases, there was a span of 13 bases. Per germline, CDR1 MNHEY and CDR2 SMNVEV (reference sequence). The CDR3 consists of 14 residues. The CDR3 coding sequence is TGTGCCAGCAGTTCGACAGGAACCCACTACGAGCAGTACTTC. Its protein product is CASSSTGTHYEQYF.

This clone has a handful of counts. The V and J genes are TRBV28 and TRBJ1-4; TRBD1 might be the D (5 bases). V lost 5 bases and J lost 10, with 11 bases in between. The germline gives CDR1 MDHEN, CDR2 SYDVKM. This CDR3 contains 12 residues. CDR3 loop: CASSPAGGKLFF. The DNA of the CDR3 is TGTGCCAGCAGTCCAGCGGGGGGAAAACTGTTTTTT.

As concerns this clone: One end of the junction fails to match germline, which may point to a read error. This CDR3 is CASTVSHEQYF. The CDR3 coding sequence is TGTGCCAGCACCGTCTCCCACGAGCAGTACTTC. The chain links TRBV2 to TRBJ2-7; D is undetermined. The CDR3 totals 11 residues. Germline values: CDR1 SNHLY, CDR2 FYNNEI. The complete variable domain, with remaining parts taken from reference TRBV2 and TRBJ2-7, reads EPEVTQTPSHQVTQMGQEVILRCVPISNHLYFYWYRQILGQKVEFLVSFYNNEISEKSEIFDDQFSVERPDGSNFTLKIRSTKLEDSAMYFCASTVSHEQYFGPGTRLTVT.

The genes are TRBV19 and TRBJ1-2; D is uncertain. CDR1 is LNHDA, CDR2 SQIVND, per germline (reference sequence). The CDR3 consists of 14 residues. Trimming stripped 1 base from V and 6 bases from J, with 12 bases between. The CDR3 DNA is TGTGCCAGTAGTATAGGGCCGGGGAACCATGGCTACACCTTC. Protein: CASSIGPGNHGYTF. Full variable domain (missing parts from reference TRBV19 and TRBJ1-2): DGGITQSPKYLFRKEGQNVTLSCEQNLNHDAMYWYRQDPGQGLRLIYYSQIVNDFQKGDIAEGYSVSREKKESFPLTVTSAQKNPTAFYLCASSIGPGNHGYTFGSGTRLTVV.

The chain couples TRBV6-5 to TRBJ2-1; maybe TRBD1 (6 bases). V gave up 10 bases and J gave up 9 bases, with 22 bases separating them. The CDR3 consists of 14 residues. The germline gives CDR1 MNHEY, CDR2 SVGAGI. The CDR3 sequence: CATSRDTSLIEQFF. DNA of the CDR3: TGTGCCACCAGCCGGGACACAAGTCTTATTGAGCAGTTCTTC.

J is TRBJ1-3 and V is TRBV6-5; 9 bases line up with TRBD1. The germline gives CDR1 MNHEY, CDR2 SVGAGI. The CDR3 has 15 amino acids. V was pared by 6 bases and J by 4 bases, with 7 bases of the junction left unmatched. The CDR3 DNA sequence: TGTGCCAGCAGCCCCTACAGGGGGCTCGGAAACACCATATATTTT. Translation gives CASSPYRGLGNTIYF.

The chain couples TRBV5-4 to TRBJ2-1; a possible D gene is TRBD2 (5 bases). V lost 1 base and J lost 10, with 12 bases in between. The germline CDR1 and CDR2 sequences are SGHNT and YYREEE (reference sequence). This CDR3 has 13 amino acids. CDR3 amino acids: CASSLSGRGEQFF. CDR3 DNA: TGTGCCAGCAGCTTGAGTGGCCGGGGAGAGCAGTTCTTC.

The chain has TRBV30 and TRBJ1-2; no reliable D call. The length of the CDR3 is 12 residues. Deletions cut 3 bases from V and 0 bases from J, with 5 bases between. CDR1 GTSNPN and CDR2 SVGIG come from the germline V gene (reference sequence). The CDR3 protein is CAWSRSNYGYTF. As DNA, the CDR3 is TGTGCCTGGAGCCGGTCTAACTATGGCTACACCTTC.